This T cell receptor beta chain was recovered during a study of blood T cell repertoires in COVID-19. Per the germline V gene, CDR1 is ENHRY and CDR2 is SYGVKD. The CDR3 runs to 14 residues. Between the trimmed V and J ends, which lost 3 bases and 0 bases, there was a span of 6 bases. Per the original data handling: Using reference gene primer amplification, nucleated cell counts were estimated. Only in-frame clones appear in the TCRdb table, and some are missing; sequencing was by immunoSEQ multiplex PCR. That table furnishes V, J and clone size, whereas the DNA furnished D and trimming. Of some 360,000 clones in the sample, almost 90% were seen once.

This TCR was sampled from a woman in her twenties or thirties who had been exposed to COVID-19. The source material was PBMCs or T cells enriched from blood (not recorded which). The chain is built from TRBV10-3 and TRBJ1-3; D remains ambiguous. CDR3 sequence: CAISDRSSGNTIYF. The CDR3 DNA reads TGTGCCATCAGTGACCGGAGCTCTGGAAACACCATATATTTT.